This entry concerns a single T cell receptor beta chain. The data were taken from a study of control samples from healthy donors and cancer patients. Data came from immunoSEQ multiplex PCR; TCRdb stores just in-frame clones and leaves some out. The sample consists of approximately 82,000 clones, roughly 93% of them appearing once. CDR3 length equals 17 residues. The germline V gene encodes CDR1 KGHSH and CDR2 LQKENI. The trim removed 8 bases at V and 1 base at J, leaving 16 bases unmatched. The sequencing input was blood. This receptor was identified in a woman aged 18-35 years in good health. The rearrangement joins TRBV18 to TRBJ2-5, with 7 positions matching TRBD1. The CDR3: CASTKKGTEERQETQYF. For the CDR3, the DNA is TGTGCCAGCACAAAAAAGGGGACAGAAGAACGCCAAGAGACCCAGTACTTC.